Listed here are 5 T cell receptor beta chains from one sample, sequenced in a study of cytomegalovirus exposure and HLA in healthy donors. Primers: 60 Vbeta forward and 13 Jbeta reverse. Clones were sequenced by immunoSEQ multiplex PCR, and TCRdb holds only the in-frame ones, with some missing. Of about 73,000 clones in the sample, 65% to 80% were seen once. Sequences were obtained from PBMCs. These TCRs come from a man between 65 and 85 years old in good health and CMV-seronegative.

On this clone itself: Since no conserved phenylalanine or tryptophan closes the CDR3, a read error is the likely cause. No DNA is shown, since the ends of the CDR3 on it are uncertain; the CDR3 is the one TCRdb lists. The gene calls are TRBV21-1 and TRBJ2-7; TRBD2 is the table's D call, not checked against the DNA. TRBV21-1 is a pseudogene. The CDR3 is made up of 14 amino acids, end residues included. CDR3 sequence: CASSPLAAGELGPR.

This sequence joins TRBV20-1 and TRBJ1-1; the D is unclear. This CDR3 contains 11 residues. The ends were cut back, 3 bases at V and 4 bases at J, with 6 bases in the middle. CDR1 and CDR2 (germline): DFQATT, SNEGSKA (reference sequence). The CDR3 DNA follows: TGCAGTGCTAGTTACACCACTGAAGCTTTCTTT. Its protein product is CSASYTTEAFF.

The chain links TRBV9 to TRBJ2-7; D remains ambiguous. CDR1 and CDR2 from the germline V gene are SGDLS and YYNGEE. The CDR3 has 14 amino acids. The V end lost 0 bases, the J end lost 2 bases, and 9 bases lay between the germline ends. DNA for the CDR3: TGTGCCAGCAGCGTAGAAGACTCGGCCTACGAGCAGTACTTC. This translates into CASSVEDSAYEQYF.

In this sample, this clone turned up a few times. Other DNA sequences within the sample encode an identical CDR3. This chain connects TRBV5-1 to TRBJ2-1, with D possibly being TRBD1 (6 bases). Trimming removed 4 bases from V and 0 bases from J, with 11 bases in between. This CDR3 spans 15 amino acids. The germline V gene encodes CDR1 SGHRS and CDR2 YFSETQ. The CDR3 protein is CASSLQGSSYNEQFF. For the CDR3, the DNA is TGCGCCAGCAGCCTACAGGGAAGCTCCTACAATGAGCAGTTCTTC.

The chain combines TRBV10-1 with TRBJ2-2; D possibly corresponds to TRBD2 (5 bases). The V gene's germline CDR1 is WNHNN and CDR2 SYGVQD (reference sequence). V shed 3 bases and J shed 4 bases, with 9 bases lying between them. The CDR3 length is 14 residues. The CDR3 DNA is TGCGCCAGCAGTGACGGCGGGTCCACCGGGGAGCTGTTTTTT. Translated, it gives CASSDGGSTGELFF.